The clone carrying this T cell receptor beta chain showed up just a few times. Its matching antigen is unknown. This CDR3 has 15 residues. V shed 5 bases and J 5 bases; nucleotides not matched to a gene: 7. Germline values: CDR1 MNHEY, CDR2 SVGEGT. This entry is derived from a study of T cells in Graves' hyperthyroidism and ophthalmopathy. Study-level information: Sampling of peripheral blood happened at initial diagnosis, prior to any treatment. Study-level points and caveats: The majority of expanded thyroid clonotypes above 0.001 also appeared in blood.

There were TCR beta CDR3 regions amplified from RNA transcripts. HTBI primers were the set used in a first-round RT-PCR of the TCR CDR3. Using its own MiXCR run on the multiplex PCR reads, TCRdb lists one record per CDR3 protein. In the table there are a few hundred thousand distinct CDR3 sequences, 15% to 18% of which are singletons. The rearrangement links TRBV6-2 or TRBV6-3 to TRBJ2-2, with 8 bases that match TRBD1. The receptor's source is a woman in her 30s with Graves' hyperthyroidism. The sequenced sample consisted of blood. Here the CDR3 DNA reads TGTGCCAGCAGTCCTCGGACAGGGTGGACCGGGGAGCTGTTTTTT. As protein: CASSPRTGWTGELFF.